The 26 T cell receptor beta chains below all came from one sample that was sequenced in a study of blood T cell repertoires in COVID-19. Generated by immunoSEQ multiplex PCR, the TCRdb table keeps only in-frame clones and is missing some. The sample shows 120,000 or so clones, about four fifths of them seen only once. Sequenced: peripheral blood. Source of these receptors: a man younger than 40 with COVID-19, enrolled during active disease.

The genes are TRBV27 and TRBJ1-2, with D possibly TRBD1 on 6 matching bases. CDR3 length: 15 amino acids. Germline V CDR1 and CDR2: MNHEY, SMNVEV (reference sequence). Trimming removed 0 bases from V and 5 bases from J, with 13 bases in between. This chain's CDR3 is CASSLSLGGRYGYTF. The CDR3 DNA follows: TGTGCCAGCAGTTTATCGCTCGGGGGGCGGTATGGCTACACCTTC.

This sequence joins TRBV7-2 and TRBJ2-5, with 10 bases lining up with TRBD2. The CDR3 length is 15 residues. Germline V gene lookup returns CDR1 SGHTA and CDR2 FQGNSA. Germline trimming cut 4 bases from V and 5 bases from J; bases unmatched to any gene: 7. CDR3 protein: CASSSGLAPDETQYF. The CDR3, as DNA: TGTGCCAGCAGCTCGGGACTAGCGCCCGATGAGACCCAGTACTTC. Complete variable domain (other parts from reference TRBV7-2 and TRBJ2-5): GAGVSQSPSNKVTEKGKDVELRCDPISGHTALYWYRQSLGQGLEFLIYFQGNSAPDKSGLPSDRFSAERTGGSVSTLTIQRTQQEDSAVYLCASSSGLAPDETQYFGPGTRLLVL.

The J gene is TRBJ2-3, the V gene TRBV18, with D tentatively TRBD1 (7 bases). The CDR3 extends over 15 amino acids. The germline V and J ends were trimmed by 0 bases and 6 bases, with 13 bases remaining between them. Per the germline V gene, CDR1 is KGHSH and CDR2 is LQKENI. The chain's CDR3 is CASSPPQGGRDTQYF. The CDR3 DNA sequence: TGTGCCAGCTCACCACCGCAGGGGGGCCGGGATACGCAGTATTTT.

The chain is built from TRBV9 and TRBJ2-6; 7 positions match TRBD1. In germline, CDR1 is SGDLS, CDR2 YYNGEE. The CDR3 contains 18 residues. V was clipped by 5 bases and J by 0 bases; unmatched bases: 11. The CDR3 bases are TGTGCCAGCAGTTATCCGGGACAGCTCAGCTCTGGGGCCAACGTCCTGACTTTC. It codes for CASSYPGQLSSGANVLTF.

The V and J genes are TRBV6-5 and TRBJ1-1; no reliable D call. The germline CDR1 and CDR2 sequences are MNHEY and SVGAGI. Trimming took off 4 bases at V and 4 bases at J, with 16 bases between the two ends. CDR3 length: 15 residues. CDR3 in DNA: TGTGCCAGCAGTTCCCCTTACCGTCCGGGCACTGAAGCTTTCTTT. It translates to CASSSPYRPGTEAFF.

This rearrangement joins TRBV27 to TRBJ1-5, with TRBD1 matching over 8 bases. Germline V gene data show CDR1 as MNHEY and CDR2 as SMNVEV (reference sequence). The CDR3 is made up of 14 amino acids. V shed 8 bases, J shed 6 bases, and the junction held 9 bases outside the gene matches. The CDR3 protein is CASDRTGRGQPQHF. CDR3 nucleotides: TGTGCCAGCGATCGGACAGGGCGAGGTCAGCCCCAGCATTTT.

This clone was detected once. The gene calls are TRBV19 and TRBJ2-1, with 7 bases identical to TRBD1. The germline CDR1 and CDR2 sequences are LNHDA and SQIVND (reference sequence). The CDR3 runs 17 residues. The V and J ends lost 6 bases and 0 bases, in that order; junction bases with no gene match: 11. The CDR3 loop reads CASRYRGTEGSYNEQFF. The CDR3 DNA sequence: TGTGCCAGTAGGTATAGGGGGACAGAGGGCTCCTACAATGAGCAGTTCTTC.

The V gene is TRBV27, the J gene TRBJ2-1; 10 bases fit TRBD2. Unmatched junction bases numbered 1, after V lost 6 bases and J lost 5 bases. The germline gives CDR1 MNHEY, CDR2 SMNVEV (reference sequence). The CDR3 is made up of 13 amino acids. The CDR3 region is CASRLAGDNEQFF. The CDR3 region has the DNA TGTGCCAGCAGGCTAGCGGGAGACAATGAGCAGTTCTTC.

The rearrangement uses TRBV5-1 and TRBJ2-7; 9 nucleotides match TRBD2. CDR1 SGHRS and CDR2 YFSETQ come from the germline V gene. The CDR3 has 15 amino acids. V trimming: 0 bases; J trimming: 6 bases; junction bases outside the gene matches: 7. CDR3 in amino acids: CASSLGVAGASEQYF. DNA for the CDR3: TGCGCCAGCAGCTTGGGGGTAGCGGGAGCCTCCGAGCAGTACTTC.

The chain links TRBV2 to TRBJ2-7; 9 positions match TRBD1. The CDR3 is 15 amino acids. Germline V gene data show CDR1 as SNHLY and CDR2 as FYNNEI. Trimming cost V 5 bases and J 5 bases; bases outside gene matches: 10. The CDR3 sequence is CASSNSRDRVNEQYF. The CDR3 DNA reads TGTGCCAGCAGTAACTCCCGGGACAGGGTAAACGAGCAGTACTTC.

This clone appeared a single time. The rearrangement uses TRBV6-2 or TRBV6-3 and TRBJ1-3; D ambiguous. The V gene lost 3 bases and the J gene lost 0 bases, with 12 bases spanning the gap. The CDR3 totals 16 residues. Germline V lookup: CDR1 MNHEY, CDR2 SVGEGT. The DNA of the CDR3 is TGTGCCAGCAGTTATCCCGGACTTACCTCTGGAAACACCATATATTTT. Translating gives CASSYPGLTSGNTIYF.

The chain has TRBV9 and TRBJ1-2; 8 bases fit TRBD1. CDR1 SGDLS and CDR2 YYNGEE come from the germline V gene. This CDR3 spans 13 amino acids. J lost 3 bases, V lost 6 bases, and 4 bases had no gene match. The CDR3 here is CASTLGQDYGYTF. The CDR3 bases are TGTGCCAGCACCCTGGGACAGGACTATGGCTACACCTTC.

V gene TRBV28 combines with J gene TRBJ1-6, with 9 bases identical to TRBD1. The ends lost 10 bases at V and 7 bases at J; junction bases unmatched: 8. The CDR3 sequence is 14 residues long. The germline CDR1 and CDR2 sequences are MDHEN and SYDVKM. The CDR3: CAIATGGENSPLHF. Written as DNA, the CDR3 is TGTGCCATCGCGACAGGGGGGGAAAATTCACCCCTCCACTTT.

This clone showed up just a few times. The DNA of the CDR3 is TGTGCCAGCGAGGGACTTAAGGGCAATGAGCAGTTCTTC. It is translated as CASEGLKGNEQFF. The chain joins TRBV2 to TRBJ2-1; D perhaps matches TRBD2 (6 bases). V lost 8 bases to trimming and J lost 6 bases, with 14 bases between them. Germline-derived CDR1 and CDR2 are SNHLY and FYNNEI. CDR3 length: 13 residues.

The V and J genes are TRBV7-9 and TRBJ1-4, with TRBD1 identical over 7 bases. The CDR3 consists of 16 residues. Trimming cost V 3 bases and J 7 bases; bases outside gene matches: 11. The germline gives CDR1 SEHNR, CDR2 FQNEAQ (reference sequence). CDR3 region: CASSFPNDRDGEKLFF. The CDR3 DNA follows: TGTGCCAGCAGCTTTCCCAACGACAGGGACGGTGAAAAACTGTTTTTT.

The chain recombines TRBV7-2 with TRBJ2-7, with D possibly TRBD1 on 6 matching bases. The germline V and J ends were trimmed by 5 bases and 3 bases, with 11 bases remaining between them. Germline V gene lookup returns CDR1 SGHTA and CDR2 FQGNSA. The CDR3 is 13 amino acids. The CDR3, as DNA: TGTGCCAGCAGCCGTTCGGACAGCTACGAGCAGTACTTC. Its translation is CASSRSDSYEQYF.

CDR3 in DNA: TGTGCCAGCAGCCAAGGAGCCGAGTACCAAGAGACCCAGTACTTC. Protein sequence: CASSQGAEYQETQYF. The rearrangement uses TRBV3-1 (or the pseudogene TRBV3-2) and TRBJ2-5; D is uncertain. The ends were cut back, 1 base at V and 0 bases at J, with 9 bases in the middle. Germline V gene sequence: CDR1 LGHDT, CDR2 YNNKEL (reference sequence). The CDR3 loop spans 15 amino acids.

DNA for the CDR3: TGTGCCAGCAGCTTGTTGCGCACTGGTTTGAGGAAACTGTTTTTT. It codes for CASSLLRTGLRKLFF. The chain carries TRBV5-5 and TRBJ1-4, with D unclear. The germline gives CDR1 SGHKS, CDR2 YYEKEE (reference sequence). This CDR3 has 15 amino acids. The germline V and J ends were trimmed by 1 base and 11 bases, with 18 bases remaining between them.

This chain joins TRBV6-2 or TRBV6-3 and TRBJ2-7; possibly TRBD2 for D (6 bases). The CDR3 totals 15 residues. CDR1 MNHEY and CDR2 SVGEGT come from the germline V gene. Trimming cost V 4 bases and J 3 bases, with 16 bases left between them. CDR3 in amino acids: CASSSAAGRFYEQYF. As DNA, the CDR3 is TGTGCCAGCAGTTCTGCGGCGGGGCGGTTCTACGAGCAGTACTTC.

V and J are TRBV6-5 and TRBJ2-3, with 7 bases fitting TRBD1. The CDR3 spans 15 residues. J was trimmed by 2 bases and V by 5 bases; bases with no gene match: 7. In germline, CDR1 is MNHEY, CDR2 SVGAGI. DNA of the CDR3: TGTGCCAGCAGTCTCGACAGGGTCCCCACAGATACGCAGTATTTT. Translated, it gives CASSLDRVPTDTQYF.

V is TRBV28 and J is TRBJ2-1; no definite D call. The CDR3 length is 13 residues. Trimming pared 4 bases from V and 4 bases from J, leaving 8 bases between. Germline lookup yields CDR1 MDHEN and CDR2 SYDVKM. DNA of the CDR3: TGTGCCAGCAGTTCTCAGTTGTACAATGAGCAGTTCTTC. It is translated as CASSSQLYNEQFF.

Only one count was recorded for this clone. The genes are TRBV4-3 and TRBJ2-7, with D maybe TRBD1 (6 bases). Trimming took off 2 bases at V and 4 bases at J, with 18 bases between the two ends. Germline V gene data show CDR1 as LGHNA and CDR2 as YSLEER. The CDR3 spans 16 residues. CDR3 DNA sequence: TGCGCCAGCAGCCAATCGCCCGGGCAGGGGTCATACGAGCAGTACTTC. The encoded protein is CASSQSPGQGSYEQYF.

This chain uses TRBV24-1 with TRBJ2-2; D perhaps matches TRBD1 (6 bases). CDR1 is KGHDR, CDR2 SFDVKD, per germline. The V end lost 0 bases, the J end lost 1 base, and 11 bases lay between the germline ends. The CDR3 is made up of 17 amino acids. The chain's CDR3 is CATSDLGLGQNTGELFF. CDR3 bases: TGTGCCACCAGTGATTTGGGTCTGGGACAGAACACCGGGGAGCTGTTTTTT.

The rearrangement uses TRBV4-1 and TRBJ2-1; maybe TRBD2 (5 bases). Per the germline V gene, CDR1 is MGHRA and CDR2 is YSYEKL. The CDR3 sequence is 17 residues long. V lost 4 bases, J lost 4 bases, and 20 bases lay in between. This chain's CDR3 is CASSPHTRSVLYNEQFF. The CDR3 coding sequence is TGCGCCAGCAGCCCCCATACTAGGTCGGTCCTATACAATGAGCAGTTCTTC.

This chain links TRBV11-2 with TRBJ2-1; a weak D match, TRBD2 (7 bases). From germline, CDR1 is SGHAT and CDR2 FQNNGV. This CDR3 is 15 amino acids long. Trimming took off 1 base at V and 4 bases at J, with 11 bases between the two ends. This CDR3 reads CASSLVRGGYNEQFF. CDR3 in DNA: TGTGCCAGCAGCTTAGTGAGGGGGGGGTACAATGAGCAGTTCTTC.

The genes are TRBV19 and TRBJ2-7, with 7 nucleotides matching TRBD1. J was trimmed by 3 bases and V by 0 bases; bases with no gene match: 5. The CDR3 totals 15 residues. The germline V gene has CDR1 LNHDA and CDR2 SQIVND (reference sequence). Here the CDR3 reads CASSIDRTGNYEQYF. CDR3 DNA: TGTGCCAGTAGTATAGATCGGACAGGTAACTACGAGCAGTACTTC.